This T cell receptor (beta chain) stems from a study of beta chain features in type 1 diabetes. What was sequenced were expressed TCRB transcripts, since all of the isolated RNA had been reverse transcribed. The repertoire was sequenced with immunoSEQ multiplex PCR; TCRdb's copy has only in-frame clones and lacks some. The sample consists of 350,000 to 400,000 clones, over 13% of them appearing once. This clone was counted a few times. Per the germline V gene, CDR1 is SGHTA and CDR2 is FQGNSA. V lost 9 bases, J lost 5 bases, and 3 bases stayed unmatched. The CDR3 is 13 amino acids. This clonotype originated in a woman aged 18-30 years in good health. The sequencing input was naive CD4+ T cells from blood. This chain uses TRBV7-2 with TRBJ2-3; 12 nucleotides match TRBD2. The CDR3 spells CARAGLAGDTQYF. For the CDR3, the DNA is TGTGCCAGGGCGGGACTAGCGGGAGATACGCAGTATTTT.